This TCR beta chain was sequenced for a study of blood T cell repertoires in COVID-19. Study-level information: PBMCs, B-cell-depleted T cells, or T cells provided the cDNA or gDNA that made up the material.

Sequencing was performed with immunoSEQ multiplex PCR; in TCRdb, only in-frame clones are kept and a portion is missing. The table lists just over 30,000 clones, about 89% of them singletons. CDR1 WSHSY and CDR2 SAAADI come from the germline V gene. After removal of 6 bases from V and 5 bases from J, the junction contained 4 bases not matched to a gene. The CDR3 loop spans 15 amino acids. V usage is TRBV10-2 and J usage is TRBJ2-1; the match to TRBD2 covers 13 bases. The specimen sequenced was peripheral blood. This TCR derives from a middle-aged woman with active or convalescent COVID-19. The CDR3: CASRLAGGPHNEQFF. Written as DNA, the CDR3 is TGCGCCAGCAGACTAGCGGGAGGGCCCCACAATGAGCAGTTCTTC.